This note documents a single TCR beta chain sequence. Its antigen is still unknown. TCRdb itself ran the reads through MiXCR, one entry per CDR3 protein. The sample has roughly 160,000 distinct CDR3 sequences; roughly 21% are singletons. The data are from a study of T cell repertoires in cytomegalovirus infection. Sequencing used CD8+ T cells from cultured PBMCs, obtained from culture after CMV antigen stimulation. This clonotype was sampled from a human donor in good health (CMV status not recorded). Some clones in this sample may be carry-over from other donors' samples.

The CDR3 loop is CASSLEQVRQETQYF. The DNA for the CDR3 is TGTGCCAGCAGCTTAGAACAGGTCCGTCAAGAGACCCAGTACTTC. The chain combines TRBV7-8 with TRBJ2-5; maybe TRBD1 (5 bases). The V gene's germline CDR1 is SGHVS and CDR2 FQNEAQ. Trimming took off 1 base at V and 2 bases at J, with 11 bases between the two ends. This CDR3 is built from 15 residues.